Sequencing of this T cell receptor (beta chain) was carried out in a study of blood T cell repertoires in COVID-19. The overall study: COVID-19 samples collected from the United States, Italy and Spain covered acute and convalescent phases. PBMCs, B-cell-depleted T cells, or T cells provided the cDNA or gDNA that made up the material.

Original processing methods: Reference gene primers were amplified, and this amplification served to estimate nucleated cell counts. Produced via immunoSEQ multiplex PCR; TCRdb's table is partial and in-frame only. The DNA gave D and trimming, while V, J and clone size come from that table. Of approximately 150,000 clones listed, about nine tenths are singletons. This CDR3 spans 17 amino acids. The ends were cut back, 2 bases at V and 2 bases at J, with 16 bases in the middle. CDR1 LGHNA and CDR2 YSLEER come from the germline V gene. The chain links TRBV4-3 to TRBJ1-5; D uncertain. The sample consisted of peripheral blood. The clonotype originates from a woman aged 55 to 70 with active or convalescent COVID-19. The CDR3 is CASSQTLAKAGNQPQHF. CDR3 DNA: TGCGCCAGCAGCCAAACCTTGGCCAAAGCGGGCAATCAGCCCCAGCATTTT.